The T cell receptor (beta chain) described here comes from a study of identical twins. TCRdb independently ran MiXCR on the 5' RACE reads; one entry per CDR3 protein. Of under 350,000 distinct CDR3 sequences detected, less than 9.5% appear once; the ten largest clones hold approximately 7%. This clonotype was recorded many times. The CDR3 is made up of 15 amino acids. Germline values: CDR1 SGHRS, CDR2 YFSETQ. J lost 1 base, V lost 8 bases, and 6 bases had no gene match. These data were also filed under a second study, of yellow fever vaccine responses in identical twins.

The TCR was taken from a woman in her late teens or twenties in good health. The rearrangement joins TRBV5-1 to TRBJ2-3; TRBD2 aligns across 11 bases. The sample taken for sequencing was CD8+ T cells sorted from blood. CDR3 nucleotide sequence: TGCGCCAGTGATGGGACTAGCGGAGGCACAGATACGCAGTATTTT. Translating it yields CASDGTSGGTDTQYF.